Shown below are 24 T cell receptor beta chains from a single sample sequenced in a study of blood T cell repertoires in COVID-19. The assay was immunoSEQ multiplex PCR, and TCRdb's table has in-frame clones only and misses some. The repertoire holds roughly 200,000 clones, with about 90% as singletons. Sequencing used PBMCs or T cells enriched from blood (not recorded which). The receptor set was obtained from a man aged 30 to 39 who had recovered from COVID-19.

V usage is TRBV7-2 and J usage is TRBJ2-7; D gene uncertain. This CDR3 has 13 residues. V lost 3 bases and J 0 bases, leaving 6 bases between the germline ends. CDR1 is SGHTA and CDR2 is FQGNSA in the germline V gene. CDR3 in DNA: TGTGCCAGCAGCTTGGCTTACTCCTACGAGCAGTACTTC. It encodes CASSLAYSYEQYF.

This clone was observed once. The chain carries TRBV5-1 and TRBJ1-5; tentatively, D is TRBD1 (5 bases). The CDR3 extends over 15 amino acids. V was shortened by 0 bases and J by 7 bases, with 14 bases between the two germline ends. Per the germline V gene, CDR1 is SGHRS and CDR2 is YFSETQ. The chain's CDR3 is CASSLEGLQGQPQHF. CDR3 DNA sequence: TGCGCCAGCAGCTTGGAGGGCCTTCAGGGCCAGCCCCAGCATTTT.

The gene calls are TRBV9 and TRBJ2-7; 11 nucleotides agree with TRBD2. The CDR3 loop spans 16 amino acids. V lost 0 bases, J lost 3 bases, and 5 bases stayed unmatched. CDR1 is SGDLS and CDR2 is YYNGEE in the germline V gene. CDR3 sequence: CASSVGLGLAGYEQYF. The CDR3 DNA is TGTGCCAGCAGCGTAGGCCTAGGACTAGCGGGCTACGAGCAGTACTTC.

This sequence joins TRBV29-1 and TRBJ2-7; D not resolved. CDR3 length equals 11 residues. The V end was cut by 4 bases, the J end by 3 bases, with 7 bases between. Germline CDR1 is SQVTM and CDR2 is ANQGSEA. The CDR3 region is CSVVSNYEQYF. CDR3 nucleotide sequence: TGCAGCGTTGTCTCTAACTACGAGCAGTACTTC.

The genes are TRBV4-1 and TRBJ2-7; no firm D call. Looked up from germline, CDR1 is MGHRA and CDR2 is YSYEKL. The CDR3 spans 13 residues. Trimming removed 3 bases from V and 5 bases from J, with 11 bases in between. CDR3 coding DNA: TGCGCCAGCAGCCAGCCAGGCCTGGACGAGCAGTACTTC. Its translation is CASSQPGLDEQYF.

This sequence joins TRBV2 and TRBJ1-6; 9 bases agree with TRBD1. This CDR3 region has 15 residues. Trimming took 6 bases from V and 1 from J; bases not matched to a gene: 1. CDR1 is SNHLY and CDR2 is FYNNEI in the germline V gene. CDR3 residues: CASRGQGSYNSPLHF. CDR3 nucleotide sequence: TGTGCCAGCAGGGGACAGGGATCCTATAATTCACCCCTCCACTTT.

This clone was counted once. J is TRBJ1-2 and V is TRBV11-2; 11 nucleotides align to TRBD1. J lost 3 bases, V lost 5 bases, and 8 bases had no gene match. CDR3 length: 16 amino acids. Germline values: CDR1 SGHAT, CDR2 FQNNGV. CDR3 sequence: CASSPLPGQGDYGYTF. In DNA, the CDR3 is TGTGCCAGCAGCCCCCTACCGGGACAGGGGGACTATGGCTACACCTTC. Full variable domain (remainder filled in from reference TRBV11-2 and TRBJ1-2): EAGVAQSPRYKIIEKRQSVAFWCNPISGHATLYWYQQILGQGPKLLIQFQNNGVVDDSQLPKDRFSAERLKGVDSTLKIQPAKLEDSAVYLCASSPLPGQGDYGYTFGSGTRLTVV.

The chain recombines TRBV11-2 with TRBJ2-2; a weak D match, TRBD1 (8 bases). The CDR3 spans 15 residues. CDR1 is SGHAT and CDR2 is FQNNGV in the germline V gene. The germline V and J ends were trimmed by 4 bases and 5 bases, with 14 bases remaining between them. For the CDR3, the DNA is TGTGCCAGCAGCTCCACAGGGGGGGTTACCGGGGAGCTGTTTTTT. It is translated as CASSSTGGVTGELFF.

The chain is built from TRBV24-1 and TRBJ2-1; 16 nucleotides agree with TRBD2. V shed 4 bases and J 2 bases; nucleotides not matched to a gene: 7. CDR3 size: 19 residues. Germline V CDR1 and CDR2: KGHDR, SFDVKD. The CDR3 DNA reads TGTGCCACCAGTGACCCGGGACTAGCGGGAGGGCTAGCCTACAATGAGCAGTTCTTC. Its translation is CATSDPGLAGGLAYNEQFF.

J is TRBJ2-5 and V is TRBV27; 8 nucleotides agree with TRBD2. The germline CDR1 and CDR2 sequences are MNHEY and SMNVEV (reference sequence). Trimming removed 6 bases from V and 7 bases from J; junction bases left unmatched: 7. CDR3 length: 13 residues. CDR3 DNA sequence: TGTGCCAGCAGAATCAAAGCGGGAGCGACCCAGTACTTC. Residues: CASRIKAGATQYF.

This chain links TRBV6-5 with TRBJ1-5, with D unresolved. CDR3 length: 13 residues. V lost 6 bases to trimming and J lost 11 bases, with 17 bases between them. Germline lookup yields CDR1 MNHEY and CDR2 SVGAGI. CDR3 residues: CASRPALGSAQHF. In DNA, the CDR3 is TGTGCCAGCAGACCCGCCCTCGGGTCAGCCCAGCATTTT.

CDR3 sequence reads: CASRRRTGDYEQYF. In DNA, the CDR3 is TGTGCCAGCAGGAGAAGAACAGGGGACTACGAGCAGTACTTC. This chain links TRBV2 with TRBJ2-7, with TRBD1 matching 7 bases. The trim removed 6 bases at V and 3 bases at J, leaving 8 bases unmatched. CDR3 length: 14 residues. Germline loops: CDR1 SNHLY, CDR2 FYNNEI.

The chain recombines TRBV4-3 with TRBJ1-1; D call uncertain. Germline loops: CDR1 LGHNA, CDR2 YSLEER. The CDR3 is made up of 14 amino acids. The germline V and J ends were trimmed by 0 bases and 4 bases, with 9 bases remaining between them. The CDR3 sequence: CASSQDLALTEAFF. The CDR3 nucleotides read TGCGCCAGCAGCCAAGATCTGGCCCTCACTGAAGCTTTCTTT.

The gene calls are TRBV2 and TRBJ2-5; TRBD1 agrees at 7 bases. Losses at the gene ends were 4 bases for V and 0 bases for J; bases not matched to a gene: 11. The CDR3 totals 17 residues. Germline V gene data show CDR1 as SNHLY and CDR2 as FYNNEI. For the CDR3, the DNA is TGTGCCAGCAGTGGCCAACAGGGGAAAGGGTACCAAGAGACCCAGTACTTC. Amino acid sequence: CASSGQQGKGYQETQYF.

The rearrangement uses TRBV5-1 and TRBJ2-1; 10 bases are a match to TRBD1. This CDR3 region has 14 residues. Germline values: CDR1 SGHRS, CDR2 YFSETQ. Losses at the gene ends were 4 bases for V and 5 bases for J; bases not matched to a gene: 3. The CDR3 DNA is TGCGCCAGCAGCGCGGGACAGGGGAACAATGAGCAGTTCTTC. Translated, it gives CASSAGQGNNEQFF.

This clone is a singleton in its sample. J is TRBJ1-2 and V is TRBV7-2; 7 bases are a match to TRBD1. Per the germline V gene, CDR1 is SGHTA and CDR2 is FQGNSA. Unmatched junction bases numbered 10, after V lost 4 bases and J lost 5 bases. There are 15 residues in the CDR3. The CDR3 nucleotides read TGTGCCAGCAGCTCAGAAGAGGGGGCAGGGTATGGCTACACCTTC. This codes for CASSSEEGAGYGYTF.

The rearrangement uses TRBV6-1 and TRBJ1-3; D is possibly TRBD1 (5 bases). Deletions cut 4 bases from V and 4 bases from J, with 23 bases between. Germline values: CDR1 MNHNS, CDR2 SASEGT. The CDR3 is made up of 18 amino acids. The chain's CDR3 is CASSALGSPGLIGNTIYF. CDR3 nucleotide sequence: TGTGCCAGCAGTGCCCTTGGGTCTCCGGGACTGATCGGAAACACCATATATTTT.

The chain recombines TRBV18 with TRBJ1-1; D possibly corresponds to TRBD1 (6 bases). The V gene lost 6 bases and the J gene lost 4 bases, with 18 bases spanning the gap. Germline V gives CDR1 KGHSH, CDR2 LQKENI. The CDR3 is 15 residues long. The CDR3: CASSPGGARGTEAFF. The CDR3 nucleotides are TGTGCCAGCTCCCCTGGGGGGGCGCGGGGCACTGAAGCTTTCTTT.

The chain couples TRBV29-1 to TRBJ1-2; D not certain. Between the trimmed V and J ends, which lost 7 bases and 3 bases, there was a span of 12 bases. This CDR3 region has 12 residues. From germline, CDR1 is SQVTM and CDR2 ANQGSEA. CDR3 sequence: CSAASRDYGYTF. The CDR3, as DNA: TGCAGCGCCGCCTCGAGGGACTATGGCTACACCTTC.

This chain joins TRBV7-2 and TRBJ2-1; D is possibly TRBD2 (5 bases). Germline V CDR1 and CDR2: SGHTA, FQGNSA. V lost 5 bases, J lost 15 bases, and 23 bases lay in between. This CDR3 is 14 amino acids long. DNA for the CDR3: TGTGCCAGCAGCCTTAGCGTCTTAGTGGTTAAGCCGTTCTTC. The encoded protein is CASSLSVLVVKPFF. The variable domain in full, with the rest retrieved from reference TRBV7-2 and TRBJ2-1, is GAGVSQSPSNKVTEKGKDVELRCDPISGHTALYWYRQSLGQGLEFLIYFQGNSAPDKSGLPSDRFSAERTGGSVSTLTIQRTQQEDSAVYLCASSLSVLVVKPFFGPGTRLTVL.

Note on this clone: Other nucleotide sequences in the sample specify the same CDR3. V usage is TRBV13 and J usage is TRBJ1-1; 7 bases are shared with TRBD1. This CDR3 comprises 14 residues. CDR1 is PRHDT and CDR2 is FYEKMQ in the germline V gene (reference sequence). Trimming at V came to 5 bases and at J to 0 bases, leaving 3 bases not matched to a gene. The CDR3 DNA is TGTGCCAGCAGCCAGGGACAGTTGAACACTGAAGCTTTCTTT. It specifies CASSQGQLNTEAFF.

Concerning this clone: This may arise from a read error, as a much more abundant clone is one base away. The chain is built from TRBV5-4 and TRBJ1-2; TRBD1 matches 7 bases. V dropped 5 bases and J dropped 0; count of bases not matched to a gene: 4. Per germline, CDR1 SGHNT and CDR2 YYREEE (reference sequence). The CDR3 spans 14 residues. The CDR3, as DNA: TGTGCCAGCAGGGCCGGGACAGCTAACTATGGCTACACCTTC. Translation: CASRAGTANYGYTF.

V usage is TRBV10-3 and J usage is TRBJ1-5, with no clear D. This CDR3 is 13 amino acids long. The V end lost 10 bases, the J end lost 4 bases, and 14 bases lay between the germline ends. CDR1 is ENHRY and CDR2 is SYGVKD in the germline V gene. CDR3 sequence (DNA): TGTGCCAGACTATCAACCCGTAATCAGCCCCAGCATTTT. Protein product: CARLSTRNQPQHF.

V is TRBV3-1 (or the pseudogene TRBV3-2) and J is TRBJ1-3; 7 bases are a match to TRBD1. J gave up 4 bases and V 4 bases, and 10 bases lay outside the gene matches. CDR3 length: 16 amino acids. From germline, CDR1 is LGHDT and CDR2 YNNKEL (reference sequence). CDR3 nucleotides: TGTGCCAGCAGCCCCCGGAACAGGGGCGGAGGAAACACCATATATTTT. This sequence encodes CASSPRNRGGGNTIYF.